These 11 T cell receptor beta chains share one sample of origin, sequenced in a study of T cell repertoires in cytomegalovirus infection. TCRdb analysed the reads with MiXCR anew, one entry per CDR3 protein. Altogether roughly 920,000 distinct CDR3 sequences are present, 25% to 40% being singletons, with the ten largest covering about an eighth. Their specific antigens are unknown. Sequencing used cultured CD8+ T cells from PBMCs, obtained from culture after CMV antigen stimulation. The receptor set was obtained from a human donor in good health (CMV status not recorded). Some clones in this sample may be carry-over from other donors' samples.

The rearrangement uses TRBV6-6 and TRBJ2-1, with no clear D. Trimming shortened V by 2 bases and J by 7 bases, and 15 bases separated the two germline ends. CDR1 is MNHNY and CDR2 is SVGAGI in the germline V gene (reference sequence). The CDR3 has 15 amino acids. CDR3 in DNA: TGTGCCAGCAGTTACGCGGCGTCCCCCCTTAATGAGCAGTTCTTC. It is translated as CASSYAASPLNEQFF.

This clonotype showed up many times. J is TRBJ2-1 and V is TRBV4-1; 11 bases map to TRBD1. Trimming cost V 4 bases and J 7 bases; bases outside gene matches: 3. The CDR3 has 14 amino acids. Germline V gives CDR1 MGHRA, CDR2 YSYEKL. In DNA form, the CDR3 reads TGCGCCAGCAGCCGGGGACAGGGGGGGAATGAGCAGTTCTTC. Its protein product is CASSRGQGGNEQFF.

This clonotype was seen a handful of times. This sequence joins TRBV6-2 or TRBV6-3 and TRBJ2-7, with 8 bases matching TRBD1. Unmatched junction bases numbered 5, after V lost 11 bases and J lost 5 bases. CDR3 length equals 11 residues. Per germline, CDR1 MNHEY and CDR2 SVGEGT. CDR3 in DNA: TGTGCCGCCGACAGGGGACACGAGCAGTACTTC. Its translation is CAADRGHEQYF.

This clonotype was observed at least ten times. The chain joins TRBV6-6 to TRBJ2-7; 7 bases map to TRBD2. Germline values: CDR1 MNHNY, CDR2 SVGAGI (reference sequence). J gave up 1 base and V 1 base, and 4 bases lay outside the gene matches. The CDR3 has 15 residues. Written as DNA, the CDR3 is TGTGCCAGCAGTTACTGGGGGGGGGTTTCCTACGAGCAGTACTTC. It is translated as CASSYWGGVSYEQYF.

The CDR3 is CSARLQGESQPQHF. CDR3 nucleotides: TGCAGTGCTAGATTGCAGGGGGAGAGTCAGCCCCAGCATTTT. This chain joins TRBV20-1 and TRBJ1-5, with 7 bases identical to TRBD1. The CDR3 is 14 residues long. V lost 2 bases and J lost 6; bases outside the gene matches: 7. The germline CDR1 and CDR2 sequences are DFQATT and SNEGSKA (reference sequence).

The sample holds many counts of this clonotype. The chain uses TRBV7-9 and TRBJ2-3, with D unclear. Germline loops: CDR1 SEHNR, CDR2 FQNEAQ (reference sequence). The CDR3 is 12 residues long. Trimming took 4 bases from V and 1 from J, leaving 3 bases between them. The DNA of the CDR3 is TGTGCCAGCAGCTATCGCACAGATACGCAGTATTTT. This gives the protein CASSYRTDTQYF. Filled out from reference TRBV7-9 and TRBJ2-3, the complete variable domain reads DTGVSQNPRHKITKRGQNVTFRCDPISEHNRLYWYRQTLGQGPEFLTYFQNEAQLEKSRLLSDRFSAERPKGSFSTLEIQRTEQGDSAMYLCASSYRTDTQYFGPGTRLTVL.

This clonotype was observed many times. V is TRBV27 and J is TRBJ2-6; no clear D. The CDR3 loop spans 13 amino acids. The germline V and J ends were trimmed by 3 bases and 0 bases, with 0 bases remaining between them. Per germline, CDR1 MNHEY and CDR2 SMNVEV (reference sequence). CDR3: CASSFSGANVLTF. For the CDR3, the DNA is TGTGCCAGCAGTTTCTCTGGGGCCAACGTCCTGACTTTC. The full variable domain, completed using reference TRBV27 and TRBJ2-6, is EAQVTQNPRYLITVTGKKLTVTCSQNMNHEYMSWYRQDPGLGLRQIYYSMNVEVTDKGDVPEGYKVSRKEKRNFPLILESPSPNQTSLYFCASSFSGANVLTFGAGSRLTVL.

This clonotype was counted between two and nine times. The V gene is TRBV4-2, the J gene TRBJ2-1; TRBD1 matches 8 bases. The germline V gene encodes CDR1 LGHNA and CDR2 YNFKEQ. After removal of 4 bases from V and 2 bases from J, the junction contained 7 bases not matched to a gene. This CDR3 is built from 16 residues. CDR3 amino acids: CASSPRRQGPYNEQFF. In nucleotides, the CDR3 is TGTGCCAGCAGCCCTCGGCGACAGGGGCCCTACAATGAGCAGTTCTTC.

The chain joins TRBV27 to TRBJ2-7; D is unresolved. Germline CDR1 reads MNHEY; CDR2 reads SMNVEV (reference sequence). The CDR3 runs 14 residues. The V end lost 0 bases, the J end lost 4 bases, and 10 bases lay between the germline ends. CDR3 protein: CASSLSRTVYEQYF. CDR3 sequence (DNA): TGTGCCAGCAGTTTATCCCGGACGGTATACGAGCAGTACTTC.

About this clonotype itself: This sequence may be a read error, since a much larger clone differs from it by one base. DNA of the CDR3: TGTGTCAGCACTAGCTCCCCGGGACTAGCGGGGGGTCTCAATGAGCAGTTCTTC. Translated, it gives CVSTSSPGLAGGLNEQFF. The genes are TRBV7-6 and TRBJ2-1; 15 bases line up with TRBD2. This CDR3 is built from 18 residues. CDR1 is SGHVS, CDR2 FNYEAQ, per germline.

This clonotype has just one count. This chain links TRBV4-3 with TRBJ1-2; TRBD1 matches at 7 bases. V shed 3 bases, J shed 8 bases, and the junction held 6 bases outside the gene matches. The CDR3 runs to 13 residues. The germline V gene has CDR1 LGHNA and CDR2 YSLEER. Here the CDR3 DNA reads TGCGCCAGCAGCCACGAGGGGGCGCTGGGCTACACCTTC. This codes for CASSHEGALGYTF.